The clone carrying this T cell receptor (beta chain) has just one count. Its target is not known. Assay: immunoSEQ multiplex PCR; the TCRdb copy retains only in-frame clones and omits some. Of tens of thousands of clones in the sample, 65% to 85% were seen once. As for time point: baseline, week 1 (first vaccination visit). Treatment reported: pre-vaccination baseline after standard-of-care therapy. Diagnosis in the donors showed new WHO grade 3 or 4 astrocytomas that were IDH1-mutant and ATRX-lost. CDR1 and CDR2 from the germline V gene are SGHNT and YENEEA. This CDR3 is 15 amino acids long. V gave up 0 bases and J gave up 2 bases, with 5 bases separating them. The data derive from a study of a mutant IDH1 vaccine in newly diagnosed glioma. Study-wide context: The treated group averaged about 44 years old and was around 62% male, around 38% female. Prior therapy was radiotherapy, temozolomide, or both; most received both.

Overall study results and limits: Variations in leading peripheral T cell clonotypes appeared to have no connection with pseudoprogression.

The receptor's source is a woman under 30 with glioma. Some clones in this sample may be carry-over from other donors' samples. The sequenced sample was peripheral blood mononuclear cells (PBMCs), obtained from a glioma patient treated with radiotherapy, temozolomide or both. V gene TRBV11-3 combines with J gene TRBJ1-6, with D unclear. In DNA, the CDR3 is TGTGCCAGCAGCTTAGAGAGGGCCTATAATTCACCCCTCCACTTT. Its translation is CASSLERAYNSPLHF.